These 21 T cell receptor beta chains originate from one sample sequenced in a study of cytomegalovirus exposure and HLA in healthy donors. Primers: 60 Vbeta forward and 13 Jbeta reverse. Clones were read by immunoSEQ multiplex PCR, and TCRdb kept only the in-frame ones, dropping some. The table has roughly 180,000 clones, 75% to 85% seen once. The sample consisted of PBMCs. These receptors were collected from a man aged 18-30 years in good health and CMV-seronegative.

The chain joins TRBV6-6 to TRBJ2-6, with 8 bases identical to TRBD2. CDR1 and CDR2 (germline): MNHNY, SVGAGI (reference sequence). The V segment lost 6 bases and the J segment 2 bases; nucleotides outside the gene matches: 6. This CDR3 spans 16 amino acids. The CDR3 region is CASSHGGETGANVLTF. The CDR3 DNA reads as TGTGCCAGCAGCCACGGGGGGGAAACTGGGGCCAACGTCCTGACTTTC.

The chain carries TRBV27 and TRBJ2-7, with 12 bases aligning to TRBD1. The CDR3 runs to 15 residues. Germline CDR1 MNHEY, CDR2 SMNVEV (reference sequence). V trimming: 4 bases; J trimming: 9 bases; junction bases outside the gene matches: 10. DNA for the CDR3: TGTGCCAGCAGTTCCCCAAGGGACAGGGGGCTCTTGCAGTACTTC. Translated: CASSSPRDRGLLQYF.

This clone was recorded a few times. This rearrangement joins TRBV11-3 to TRBJ2-1, with D possibly matching TRBD2 (5 bases). V was trimmed by 1 base and J by 0 bases, leaving 13 bases between them. The CDR3 runs 17 residues. Germline V gene data show CDR1 as SGHNT and CDR2 as YENEEA. CDR3 amino acids: CASSLVVSASSYNEQFF. CDR3 sequence (DNA): TGTGCCAGCAGCTTAGTTGTTAGCGCGAGCTCCTACAATGAGCAGTTCTTC.

This clone occurred once. The chain combines TRBV9 with TRBJ2-5, with 8 bases that match TRBD2. Germline V lookup: CDR1 SGDLS, CDR2 YYNGEE. The trim removed 0 bases at V and 5 bases at J, leaving 6 bases unmatched. CDR3 length equals 15 residues. The CDR3: CASSVEGTRTETQYF. CDR3 nucleotides: TGTGCCAGCAGCGTAGAGGGGACTAGAACGGAGACCCAGTACTTC.

The genes are TRBV7-2 and TRBJ1-5; D gene ambiguous. The length of the CDR3 is 14 residues. In germline, CDR1 is SGHTA, CDR2 FQGNSA. V shed 3 bases and J shed 8 bases, with 14 bases lying between them. DNA for the CDR3: TGTGCCAGCAGCTTGGACGGCGGCGGGAAGCCCCAGCATTTT. Protein: CASSLDGGGKPQHF.

This clone was found once. The V and J genes are TRBV4-1 and TRBJ2-2, with D possibly being TRBD1 (6 bases). V was pared by 3 bases and J by 4 bases, with 12 bases between. The CDR3 loop spans 15 amino acids. Germline assignment: CDR1 MGHRA and CDR2 YSYEKL. The CDR3 nucleotides are TGCGCCAGCAGCCAGGGACACGGGGTCACCGGGGAGCTGTTTTTT. It yields the protein CASSQGHGVTGELFF.

This clone was counted a single time. CDR3 protein: CAIRSGTGGLLDGYTF. CDR3 nucleotides: TGTGCCATCAGAAGCGGGACAGGGGGCTTGCTAGATGGCTACACCTTC. The V gene is TRBV10-3, the J gene TRBJ1-2; 12 bases map to TRBD1. Germline V gene data show CDR1 as ENHRY and CDR2 as SYGVKD. With 6 bases clipped from V and 6 bases from J, the junction kept 11 bases outside the gene matches. There are 16 residues in the CDR3.

The chain combines TRBV7-2 with TRBJ1-5; 9 bases are shared with TRBD1. This CDR3 contains 16 residues. V lost 1 base, J lost 5 bases, and 6 bases stayed unmatched. The V gene's germline CDR1 is SGHTA and CDR2 FQGNSA. Here the CDR3 DNA reads TGTGCCAGCAGCTTAGAGACCGGGACAGGGTATCAGCCCCAGCATTTT. Translating gives CASSLETGTGYQPQHF.

The chain joins TRBV2 to TRBJ2-5; TRBD1 aligns across 8 bases. With V trimmed by 7 bases and J by 5 bases, 9 bases remained unmatched. Per the germline V gene, CDR1 is SNHLY and CDR2 is FYNNEI. The CDR3 runs to 14 residues. The CDR3 reads CASNGQGIRETQYF. In DNA form, the CDR3 reads TGTGCCAGCAACGGACAGGGAATCAGGGAGACCCAGTACTTC.

The chain is built from TRBV5-1 and TRBJ1-2; the match to TRBD1 covers 9 bases. This CDR3 has 15 amino acids. The germline V gene has CDR1 SGHRS and CDR2 YFSETQ. The J segment lost 4 bases and the V segment lost 1 base, leaving 5 bases of the junction unmatched. CDR3: CASSLQGQGSYGYTF. The CDR3 DNA reads TGCGCCAGCAGCTTGCAGGGACAGGGCTCCTATGGCTACACCTTC.

The rearrangement joins TRBV4-3 to TRBJ2-1; possible D gene TRBD2, 5 bases. The CDR3 totals 14 residues. The germline V gene has CDR1 LGHNA and CDR2 YSLEER. V lost 0 bases to trimming and J lost 12 bases, with 15 bases between them. In DNA form, the CDR3 reads TGCGCCAGCAGCCAAGATTTTAGGTCGGGATGGCAGTTCTTC. This sequence encodes CASSQDFRSGWQFF.

The chain joins TRBV18 to TRBJ2-7, with unresolved D. Germline CDR1 is KGHSH and CDR2 is LQKENI. With 6 bases removed from V and 0 bases from J, the gap between germline ends came to 15 bases. This CDR3 region has 15 residues. CDR3 loop: CASSQKPGYSYEQYF. As DNA, the CDR3 is TGTGCCAGCTCCCAGAAGCCAGGCTACTCCTACGAGCAGTACTTC.

The V gene is TRBV6-5, the J gene TRBJ1-2, with 8 bases lining up with TRBD1. The V gene end was trimmed by 2 bases and the J gene end by 3 bases; junction bases not matched to a gene: 2. CDR1 and CDR2 from the germline V gene are MNHEY and SVGAGI. The CDR3 is 14 amino acids. Here the CDR3 DNA reads TGTGCCAGCAGTTACCGGACAGGGCACTATGGCTACACCTTC. Its protein is CASSYRTGHYGYTF.

The chain has TRBV7-6 and TRBJ2-1; 15 positions match TRBD2. The germline V gene encodes CDR1 SGHVS and CDR2 FNYEAQ. The CDR3 covers 18 residues. V lost 1 base to trimming and J lost 6 bases; unmatched junction nucleotides: 7. The CDR3 DNA reads as TGTGCCAGCAGCTTAGTTGGGACTAGCGGGGGGTTAGCCAATGAGCAGTTCTTC. Protein: CASSLVGTSGGLANEQFF.

V gene TRBV25-1 combines with J gene TRBJ2-7; TRBD1 matches at 10 bases. Germline loops: CDR1 MGHDK, CDR2 SYGVNS. CDR3 size: 14 residues. The ends lost 6 bases at V and 5 bases at J; junction bases unmatched: 7. Written as DNA, the CDR3 is TGTGCCAGCAGGGGGACAGGGGTGGGGCACGAGCAGTACTTC. Translation gives CASRGTGVGHEQYF.

This clone has only one observation. The chain carries TRBV7-9 and TRBJ2-7, with D maybe TRBD1 (6 bases). This CDR3 has 15 amino acids. V was pared by 4 bases and J by 1 base, with 14 bases between. In germline, CDR1 is SEHNR, CDR2 FQNEAQ (reference sequence). CDR3: CASSSRQETSYEQYF. CDR3 sequence (DNA): TGTGCCAGCAGCTCTAGACAGGAAACTTCCTACGAGCAGTACTTC.

The V and J genes are TRBV21-1 and TRBJ2-1; TRBD2 is the table's D call and was not checked against the DNA. TRBV21-1 is listed as a pseudogene. CDR3 length: 17 amino acids. The CDR3 DNA reads as TGTGCCAGCAGCTTCCGGGGGGGAAGAGGGTACGGGAATGAGCAGTTCTTC. This translates into CASSFRGGRGYGNEQFF.

The chain uses TRBV9 and TRBJ2-2; TRBD2 aligns across 9 bases. CDR1 is SGDLS, CDR2 YYNGEE, per germline. The CDR3 contains 17 residues. V was clipped by 0 bases and J by 0 bases; unmatched bases: 3. The CDR3 loop is CASSVVSSGTNTGELFF. The CDR3 region has the DNA TGTGCCAGCAGCGTAGTATCTAGCGGGACGAACACCGGGGAGCTGTTTTTT.

This chain uses TRBV29-1 with TRBJ2-1, with D perhaps TRBD2 (5 bases). V was trimmed by 7 bases and J by 0 bases, leaving 13 bases between them. Germline loops: CDR1 SQVTM, CDR2 ANQGSEA. The CDR3 covers 14 residues. The CDR3 sequence: CSAYSESSYNEQFF. CDR3 in DNA: TGCAGCGCTTATAGCGAGAGCTCCTACAATGAGCAGTTCTTC.

V and J are TRBV11-3 and TRBJ1-5; the D is unclear. There are 13 residues in the CDR3. Trimming stripped 1 base from V and 13 bases from J, with 14 bases between. Germline assignment: CDR1 SGHNT and CDR2 YENEEA. The CDR3 DNA reads TGTGCCAGCAGCTTAGCCCGACAACCTATACAGCATTTT. It specifies CASSLARQPIQHF. The full variable domain, its missing parts supplied by reference TRBV11-3 and TRBJ1-5, is EAGVVQSPRYKIIEKKQPVAFWCNPISGHNTLYWYLQNLGQGPELLIRYENEEAVDDSQLPKDRFSAERLKGVDSTLKIQPAELGDSAVYLCASSLARQPIQHFGDGTRLSIL.

The rearrangement uses TRBV30 and TRBJ1-5; a possible D gene is TRBD1 (5 bases). Germline values: CDR1 GTSNPN, CDR2 SVGIG (reference sequence). V was trimmed by 0 bases and J by 7 bases, leaving 10 bases between them. The length of the CDR3 is 13 residues. The CDR3 here is CAWSVQAKQPQHF. The CDR3, as DNA: TGTGCCTGGAGTGTACAGGCCAAGCAGCCCCAGCATTTT.